The clone carrying this T cell receptor beta chain was seen at least ten times. Its cognate antigen is unknown. This entry is derived from a study of T cells in Graves' hyperthyroidism and ophthalmopathy. This sample holds PBMCs from 8 to 10 ml fresh peripheral blood. The study, taken as a whole, reports: Model output signaled ophthalmopathy a median about 6.3 months ahead of onset.

Template material for amplifying TCR beta CDR3 regions consisted of RNA transcripts. The TCR CDR3 was amplified in a first-round RT-PCR using the HTBI primer set. From the multiplex PCR reads, TCRdb called clonotypes with MiXCR, one entry per CDR3 protein. The sample has 730,000 or so distinct CDR3 sequences; over 15% are singletons. The CDR3 contains 15 residues. In germline, CDR1 is SGHVS, CDR2 FQNEAQ. Deletions cut 5 bases from V and 0 bases from J, with 13 bases between. Sequenced: blood. The receptor was isolated from a woman between 50 and 59 years old with Graves' hyperthyroidism that later progressed to Graves' ophthalmopathy. This chain links TRBV7-8 with TRBJ1-1; no clear D. CDR3 sequence (DNA): TGTGCCAGCAGCCCAGGCGGGGAGGTGAACACTGAAGCTTTCTTT. This gives the protein CASSPGGEVNTEAFF.